What follows are 27 T cell receptor beta chains derived from one specimen sequenced in a study of cytomegalovirus exposure and HLA in healthy donors. PCR used 60 Vbeta primers and 13 Jbeta primers. Assay: immunoSEQ multiplex PCR; the TCRdb copy retains only in-frame clones and omits some. The sample includes 150,000 to 200,000 clones, 75% to 90% of them seen just once. The sample consisted of PBMCs. Source of these receptors: a man aged 35-49 years in good health and CMV-seropositive.

This sequence joins TRBV5-6 and TRBJ2-1, with unresolved D. The CDR3 has 8 amino acids. V shed 9 bases and J shed 16 bases, with 11 bases lying between them. The germline V gene encodes CDR1 SGHDT and CDR2 YYEEEE. The CDR3 protein is CATENCFF. As DNA, the CDR3 is TGTGCCACCGAGAATTGTTTCTTC. Combining the CDR3 with reference TRBV5-6 and TRBJ2-1 gives the whole variable domain DAGVTQSPTHLIKTRGQQVTLRCSPKSGHDTVSWYQQALGQGPQFIFQYYEEEERQRGNFPDRFSGHQFPNYSSELNVNALLLGDSALYLCATENCFFGPGTRLTVL.

The rearrangement uses TRBV7-2 and TRBJ2-5, with D maybe TRBD2 (6 bases). Germline values: CDR1 SGHTA, CDR2 FQGNSA. The V end was cut by 4 bases, the J end by 1 base, with 19 bases between. The CDR3 extends over 17 amino acids. This chain's CDR3 is CASSYQAGTALQETQYF. In nucleotides, the CDR3 is TGTGCCAGCAGCTACCAAGCGGGTACAGCGCTCCAAGAGACCCAGTACTTC.

The gene calls are TRBV6-4 and TRBJ2-3; 9 nucleotides match TRBD2. This CDR3 has 14 residues. Trimming at V came to 5 bases and at J to 6 bases, leaving 6 bases not matched to a gene. CDR1 and CDR2 (germline): MRHNA, SNTAGT. Here the CDR3 reads CASSPSGGRDTQYF. DNA of the CDR3: TGTGCCAGCAGTCCCAGCGGGGGGAGGGATACGCAGTATTTT.

The chain carries TRBV19 and TRBJ1-1; no clear D gene. Deletions cut 3 bases from V and 8 bases from J, with 10 bases between. This CDR3 region has 12 residues. Germline V gene data show CDR1 as LNHDA and CDR2 as SQIVND (reference sequence). Written as DNA, the CDR3 is TGTGCCAGTAGTATCTCCTGGCAGGAAGCTTTCTTT. This gives the protein CASSISWQEAFF.

The CDR3 here is CASSLGTGVVQPQHF. CDR3 sequence (DNA): TGTGCCAGCAGCTTAGGGACAGGGGTCGTTCAGCCCCAGCATTTT. This chain joins TRBV7-9 and TRBJ1-5; TRBD1 matches at 9 bases. The CDR3 is 15 amino acids. The V segment lost 1 base and the J segment 6 bases; nucleotides outside the gene matches: 4. The germline V gene encodes CDR1 SEHNR and CDR2 FQNEAQ (reference sequence).

The gene calls are TRBV15 and TRBJ2-5; TRBD1 matches at 7 bases. Per the germline V gene, CDR1 is LNHNV and CDR2 is YYDKDF (reference sequence). The CDR3 loop spans 18 amino acids. The trim removed 0 bases at V and 7 bases at J, leaving 17 bases unmatched. This CDR3 reads CATSRDPAARGLVGTQYF. The CDR3 nucleotides are TGTGCCACCAGCAGAGATCCTGCGGCGAGGGGGCTCGTTGGGACCCAGTACTTC. The entire variable domain, with the rest obtained from reference TRBV15 and TRBJ2-5, is as follows: DAMVIQNPRYQVTQFGKPVTLSCSQTLNHNVMYWYQQKSSQAPKLLFHYYDKDFNNEADTPDNFQSRRPNTSFCFLDIRSPGLGDTAMYLCATSRDPAARGLVGTQYFGPGTRLLVL.

This clone was counted only a few times. The rearrangement uses TRBV4-3 and TRBJ1-1; the D gene is possibly TRBD1 (5 bases). The CDR3 totals 12 residues. Germline CDR1 is LGHNA and CDR2 is YSLEER. With 8 bases removed from V and 10 bases from J, the gap between germline ends came to 17 bases. The DNA of the CDR3 is TGCGCCAGCCGCGGCGGGGGGAGTGGAGCTTTCTTT. It yields the protein CASRGGGSGAFF.

The CDR3 DNA reads as TGTGCCAGCAGCTTAGGGCAGGCGCAAGGCTACACCTTC. This sequence encodes CASSLGQAQGYTF. The rearrangement links TRBV7-9 to TRBJ1-2; no clear D gene. Germline-derived CDR1 and CDR2 are SEHNR and FQNEAQ (reference sequence). The CDR3 is 13 amino acids. V lost 1 base and J lost 8, with 11 bases in between.

V gene TRBV11-1 combines with J gene TRBJ2-3; 10 positions match TRBD2. The trim removed 3 bases at V and 2 bases at J, leaving 11 bases unmatched. Germline CDR1 reads SGHAT; CDR2 reads FQDESV (reference sequence). This CDR3 comprises 18 residues. CDR3 DNA: TGTGCCAGCAGCTTTATAGCGGGGGGACGTTTATTCACAGATACGCAGTATTTT. Translating it yields CASSFIAGGRLFTDTQYF.

The chain combines TRBV19 with TRBJ2-5; 13 nucleotides align to TRBD2. This CDR3 has 15 residues. The V segment lost 3 bases and the J segment 2 bases; nucleotides outside the gene matches: 0. The germline V gene encodes CDR1 LNHDA and CDR2 SQIVND (reference sequence). The CDR3 coding sequence is TGTGCCAGTAGTATGGGACTAGCGGGACAAGAGACCCAGTACTTC. Amino acids: CASSMGLAGQETQYF.

CDR3 sequence (DNA): TGTGCCAGCAGCTTCGGGGAATCCTACGAGCAGTACTTC. Its translation is CASSFGESYEQYF. The chain carries TRBV5-4 and TRBJ2-7, with D perhaps TRBD2 (5 bases). Deletions cut 2 bases from V and 1 base from J, with 7 bases between. The CDR3 spans 13 residues. Looked up from germline, CDR1 is SGHNT and CDR2 is YYREEE (reference sequence).

The chain joins TRBV9 to TRBJ2-3; TRBD2 matches 8 bases. In germline, CDR1 is SGDLS, CDR2 YYNGEE. V lost 0 bases to trimming and J lost 5 bases; unmatched junction nucleotides: 8. This CDR3 region has 16 residues. Here the CDR3 reads CASSVGGAGGVDTQYF. The CDR3 DNA reads as TGTGCCAGCAGCGTAGGTGGCGCGGGGGGAGTAGATACGCAGTATTTT.

Many counts were recorded for this clone. The chain has TRBV9 and TRBJ2-3, with a weak D call TRBD1 (6 bases). The CDR3 contains 14 residues. In germline, CDR1 is SGDLS, CDR2 YYNGEE. The germline V and J ends were trimmed by 4 bases and 4 bases, with 13 bases remaining between them. The CDR3 DNA reads TGTGCCAGCAGCCTACAGGGTTCAGCAGATACGCAGTATTTT. The encoded protein is CASSLQGSADTQYF.

The chain links TRBV2 to TRBJ1-6; D gene unclear. The germline gives CDR1 SNHLY, CDR2 FYNNEI. V was trimmed by 6 bases and J by 8 bases, leaving 20 bases between them. The CDR3 has 16 residues. DNA of the CDR3: TGTGCCAGCAGCGTTCCCCTGGGAGATAGGGATTCACCCCTCCACTTT. It encodes CASSVPLGDRDSPLHF.

The chain recombines TRBV5-6 with TRBJ2-3, with 10 positions matching TRBD2. The J segment lost 4 bases and the V segment lost 4 bases, leaving 12 bases of the junction unmatched. Looked up from germline, CDR1 is SGHDT and CDR2 is YYEEEE. CDR3 length equals 17 residues. The CDR3 spells CASSPWGSGGAADTQYF. CDR3 nucleotides: TGTGCCAGCAGCCCATGGGGGAGCGGGGGGGCGGCAGATACGCAGTATTTT.

This clone occurred a few times. The chain is built from TRBV6-6 and TRBJ1-1, with a possible D match to TRBD1 (6 bases). Trimming stripped 5 bases from V and 6 bases from J, with 13 bases between. Germline V lookup: CDR1 MNHNY, CDR2 SVGAGI (reference sequence). This CDR3 has 13 amino acids. The CDR3 reads CASSQGRVAEAFF. CDR3 nucleotides: TGTGCCAGCAGTCAGGGGCGGGTCGCTGAAGCTTTCTTT.

The chain is built from TRBV7-5 and TRBJ1-4; TRBD1 reflects the table's D call only, with no check against the DNA. TRBV7-5 is assigned pseudogene status. This CDR3 is 14 amino acids long. The DNA for the CDR3 is TGTGCCAGTACGCCGGGACAGGGGACTGAAAAACTGTTTTTT. Its translation: CASTPGQGTEKLFF.

There are a few counts of this clone. The chain combines TRBV21-1 with TRBJ1-6. TRBV21-1 is flagged as a pseudogene. This CDR3 has 21 amino acids. The CDR3 loop reads CASSKSPERKSPSTVDSPLHF. Written as DNA, the CDR3 is TGTGCCAGCAGCAAAAGTCCCGAGCGCAAAAGTCCCTCGACTGTGGATTCACCCCTCCACTTT.

The rearrangement joins TRBV7-2 to TRBJ2-5; 9 bases are shared with TRBD2. V gave up 3 bases and J gave up 5 bases; unmatched junction bases: 7. In germline, CDR1 is SGHTA, CDR2 FQGNSA. The CDR3 is made up of 15 amino acids. The CDR3, as DNA: TGTGCCAGCAGCTTGGGCGGGGGGGCCTGGGAGACCCAGTACTTC. Translated, it gives CASSLGGGAWETQYF.

The V call is TRBV7-3, the J call TRBJ1-1, with 7 positions matching TRBD1. Germline V gene data show CDR1 as SGHTA and CDR2 as FQGTGA. The CDR3 covers 15 residues. The V and J ends lost 2 bases and 1 base, in that order; junction bases with no gene match: 4. The CDR3 reads CASSLVGGRNTEAFF. For the CDR3, the DNA is TGTGCCAGCAGCTTAGTAGGGGGCAGGAACACTGAAGCTTTCTTT.

This clone appeared once. The chain carries TRBV5-1 and TRBJ1-4; TRBD1 is a possible D gene (5 bases). The V gene lost 0 bases and the J gene lost 8 bases, with 11 bases spanning the gap. CDR1 is SGHRS and CDR2 is YFSETQ in the germline V gene. The CDR3 consists of 14 residues. Here the CDR3 reads CASSLDGRVEKLFF. The CDR3, as DNA: TGCGCCAGCAGCTTGGACGGCAGGGTGGAAAAACTGTTTTTT.

The chain recombines TRBV5-8 with TRBJ1-2; weak D call: TRBD1 (5 bases). The CDR3 is made up of 16 amino acids. The germline V gene has CDR1 SGHTS and CDR2 YDEGEE. V lost 3 bases and J lost 7, with 22 bases in between. The CDR3 loop is CASSYAGRGTGRGYTF. The DNA of the CDR3 is TGTGCCAGCAGCTATGCCGGGAGAGGGACTGGACGTGGCTACACCTTC.

The rearrangement joins TRBV15 to TRBJ1-2; TRBD1 might be the D (5 bases). The CDR3 has 14 amino acids. Germline V gene data show CDR1 as LNHNV and CDR2 as YYDKDF (reference sequence). Trimming removed 3 bases at V and 2 bases at J, with 10 bases between. CDR3 DNA sequence: TGTGCCACCAGCAGGGGAAGACAGAACTATGGCTACACCTTC. It yields the protein CATSRGRQNYGYTF.

The chain has TRBV28 and TRBJ1-5; 11 nucleotides line up with TRBD1. CDR3 length: 15 amino acids. The J segment lost 11 bases and the V segment lost 5 bases, leaving 11 bases of the junction unmatched. Germline CDR1 reads MDHEN; CDR2 reads SYDVKM. CDR3 DNA sequence: TGTGCCAGCAGTCCTCCGGGACAGGGGGGTCTGGCCCAGCATTTT. Residues: CASSPPGQGGLAQHF.

This rearrangement joins TRBV28 to TRBJ1-1; D gene ambiguous. The germline V and J ends were trimmed by 7 bases and 1 base, with 16 bases remaining between them. In germline, CDR1 is MDHEN, CDR2 SYDVKM. This CDR3 region has 15 residues. CDR3 nucleotide sequence: TGTGCCAGCACCACGGTGGTGGTTGGGAACACTGAAGCTTTCTTT. Protein sequence: CASTTVVVGNTEAFF.

The rearrangement joins TRBV30 to TRBJ2-7, with D tentatively TRBD1 (6 bases). The length of the CDR3 is 12 residues. Germline CDR1 and CDR2: GTSNPN and SVGIG (reference sequence). The ends were cut back, 4 bases at V and 3 bases at J, with 10 bases in the middle. CDR3 sequence: CAWTRGGYEQYF. The CDR3 DNA reads as TGTGCCTGGACAAGAGGGGGCTACGAGCAGTACTTC.

V and J are TRBV6-5 and TRBJ1-1, with TRBD1 as a possible D gene (6 bases). V lost 2 bases and J lost 1, with 8 bases in between. In germline, CDR1 is MNHEY, CDR2 SVGAGI. The CDR3 consists of 14 residues. The CDR3 nucleotides read TGTGCCAGCAGTTACGTAGGGGGGAACACTGAAGCTTTCTTT. It encodes CASSYVGGNTEAFF.